Sequencing of this TCR beta chain was carried out in a study of CD8 T cells in Susac syndrome. On the study more broadly: At blood draw, Susac syndrome patients were therapy-naive, on corticosteroids, or on intravenous immunoglobulin alone.

The T cells that were sequenced for TCR beta were CD8+ and CD4+ cells from blood. The recently defined diagnostic criteria for definite or probable disease were met by the Susac syndrome patients. A quantity of about 0.5 to 1 ug RNA underwent reverse transcription using random hexamers. TCRdb called the immunoSEQ multiplex PCR reads again in MiXCR, with one record for every CDR3 protein. The sample carries about 150,000 distinct CDR3 sequences, under 97% recorded once. V gave up 6 bases and J gave up 1 base, with 8 bases separating them. This CDR3 is built from 13 residues. From germline, CDR1 is KGHDR and CDR2 SFDVKD.

This receptor was obtained from a human donor with Susac syndrome. The V call is TRBV24-1, the J call TRBJ1-2, with D uncertain. Sequencing was performed on CD4+ T cells from PBMCs. CDR3 bases: TGTGCCACCAGTAGAGGAGATAACTATGGCTACACCTTC. The encoded protein is CATSRGDNYGYTF.